This T cell receptor (beta chain) was sequenced in a study of blood T cell repertoires in COVID-19. Background on the study: Some COVID-19 samples were acute and others convalescent; all came from the United States, Italy and Spain. From T cells, B-cell-depleted T cells, or PBMCs came the material, which was cDNA or gDNA.

Source study methods: Amplified reference gene primers provided the basis for estimating nucleated cell counts. The assay was immunoSEQ multiplex PCR, and TCRdb's table has in-frame clones only and misses some. That table supplies the V and J calls and clone size; D and trimming were determined from the DNA. The sample holds 340,000 or so clones; around four fifths are singletons and the top ten take around 3%. This clone was seen only once. The clonotype originates from a man aged 25-45 years with active or convalescent COVID-19. Material for sequencing was peripheral blood.

This CDR3 reads CASSQGTDRSVAEAFF. The CDR3 region has the DNA TGCGCCAGCAGCCAAGGGACCGACAGGTCGGTGGCTGAAGCTTTCTTT. V is TRBV4-3 and J is TRBJ1-1; weak D call: TRBD1 (6 bases). Trimming stripped 1 base from V and 6 bases from J, with 18 bases between. Germline V CDR1 and CDR2: LGHNA, YSLEER. This CDR3 is built from 16 residues.